A selection of T cell receptor beta chains follows, all from one sample in a study of cytomegalovirus exposure and HLA in healthy donors. Libraries were prepared by immunoSEQ multiplex PCR; TCRdb keeps only in-frame clonotypes and omits some of them. In the table there are about 140,000 clones, 75% of which are singletons. The sample comprised PBMCs. The receptors here all came from a man in his forties in good health and CMV-seronegative. The CDR3 runs from the conserved cysteine through the conserved F or W. Fields, in order: clone size, J gene, V gene, D gene, CDR3 protein, CDR3 DNA. A D gene is named only where the DNA matches it firmly. Clone size is not always given. Where it is, it says once, few, many or a class for expanded clones.

- TRBJ2-7 TRBV4-1 - CASSPGQYSYEQYF TGCGCCAGCAGCCCCGGACAGTACTCCTACGAGCAGTACTTC
- TRBJ2-7 TRBV9 TRBD2 CASSVAPGGYEQYF TGTGCCAGCAGCGTAGCCCCGGGGGGGTACGAGCAGTACTTC
- TRBJ1-5 TRBV4-3 - CASSQDRTGNQPQHF TGCGCCAGCAGCCAAGACCGGACGGGGAATCAGCCCCAGCATTTT
few TRBJ1-2 TRBV29-1 - CSVEAGVDGYTF TGCAGCGTTGAGGCAGGGGTGGATGGCTACACCTTC
- TRBJ2-3 TRBV18 TRBD1 CASSQTGNTDTQYF TGTGCCAGCTCGCAGACAGGGAACACAGATACGCAGTATTTT
- TRBJ2-7 TRBV5-4 TRBD1 CASSSLRTGTYEQYF TGTGCCAGCAGCTCCCTGAGGACAGGGACCTACGAGCAGTACTTC
- TRBJ2-3 TRBV15 - CATLSGSTDTQYF TGTGCCACCTTAAGCGGGAGCACAGATACGCAGTATTTT
- TRBJ2-2 TRBV14 - CASSQANPGTGELFF TGTGCCAGCAGCCAAGCCAACCCCGGGACCGGGGAGCTGTTTTTT
- TRBJ1-5 TRBV7-9 - CASSFATSFGGNSNQPQHF TGTGCCAGCAGCTTCGCCACTAGCTTCGGGGGTAATAGCAATCAGCCCCAGCATTTT
- TRBJ1-1 TRBV5-4 - CASSPSQSNTEAFF TGTGCCAGCAGCCCCTCTCAGTCAAACACTGAAGCTTTCTTT
- TRBJ2-7 TRBV2 - CASYPRRDHYEQYF TGTGCCAGCTACCCGAGGAGGGATCACTACGAGCAGTACTTC
- TRBJ2-7 TRBV11-1 TRBD1 CASSRDRGYEQYF TGTGCCAGCAGCCGGGACAGGGGGTACGAGCAGTACTTC
- TRBJ1-5 TRBV2 - CASSVRGANQPQHF TGTGCCAGCAGTGTCCGGGGTGCCAATCAGCCCCAGCATTTT
- TRBJ2-1 TRBV5-1 TRBD1 CASSPDRGLGPSSYNEQFF TGCGCCAGCAGCCCGGACAGGGGGCTCGGACCCAGCTCCTACAATGAGCAGTTCTTC
once TRBJ1-5 TRBV6-6 - CASSYGSRRPQHF TGTGCCAGCAGTTACGGGTCTAGGCGCCCCCAGCATTTT
- TRBJ2-6 TRBV7-2 TRBD1 CASSWDRASGANVLTF TGTGCCAGCAGTTGGGACAGGGCCAGTGGGGCCAACGTCCTGACTTTC
- TRBJ2-3 TRBV5-1 TRBD2 CASSPTGLAGVDTQYF TGCGCCAGCAGCCCGACCGGACTAGCGGGGGTAGATACGCAGTATTTT
once TRBJ1-4 TRBV6-1 TRBD1 CASSVGQGQEKLFF TGTGCCAGCAGTGTGGGACAGGGGCAAGAAAAACTGTTTTTT
- TRBJ1-2 TRBV19 - CASSQWTEDGYTF TGTGCCAGTAGTCAATGGACGGAGGATGGCTACACCTTC
- TRBJ1-6 TRBV6-5 - CASRARARSPLHF TGTGCCAGCAGGGCCAGGGCTAGATCACCCCTCCACTTT
- TRBJ2-1 TRBV7-9 - CASSLAGLINEQFF TGTGCCAGCAGCTTAGCCGGACTGATCAATGAGCAGTTCTTC
- TRBJ1-6 TRBV15 TRBD1 CVETGAVNYNSPLHF TGTGTAGAAACAGGGGCAGTCAACTATAATTCACCCCTCCACTTT
- TRBJ1-1 TRBV6-5 - CASSSFKGEGNTEAFF TGTGCCAGCAGTTCATTTAAAGGAGAGGGAAACACTGAAGCTTTCTTT
few TRBJ2-7 TRBV5-6 TRBD1 CASSFAAGTAAHYEQYF TGTGCCAGCAGCTTCGCGGCAGGGACAGCTGCCCACTACGAGCAGTACTTC
- TRBJ1-1 TRBV10-1 - CASSEAGDTEAFF TGCGCCAGCAGTGAAGCAGGGGACACTGAAGCTTTCTTT
- TRBJ1-5 TRBV2 TRBD1 CASRPRDRGNQPQHF TGTGCCAGCAGACCCCGGGACAGGGGAAATCAGCCCCAGCATTTT
few TRBJ1-6 TRBV5-6 - CASSLGQWFSPLHF TGTGCCAGCAGCTTGGGGCAGTGGTTTTCACCCCTCCACTTT
- TRBJ1-2 TRBV5-1 TRBD1 CASSNPGTGRNYGYTF TGCGCCAGCAGCAATCCCGGGACAGGGAGAAACTATGGCTACACCTTC
- TRBJ1-1 TRBV18 - CASSPTSGGSGAFF TGTGCCAGCTCACCAACGTCCGGGGGGTCGGGCGCTTTCTTT
- TRBJ2-7 TRBV5-8 TRBD2 CASSQAWGGGMYEQYF TGTGCCAGCAGCCAGGCCTGGGGCGGGGGGATGTACGAGCAGTACTTC
- TRBJ2-5 TRBV7-9 - CASSDGGRGVGIAETQYF TGTGCCAGCAGCGACGGGGGTCGCGGGGTGGGCATAGCGGAGACCCAGTACTTC
- TRBJ1-5 TRBV19 TRBD1 CASSVDRESQPQHF TGTGCCAGTAGTGTCGACAGGGAAAGTCAGCCCCAGCATTTT
- TRBJ1-4 TRBV7-9 TRBD1 CASSLKQGKGTNEKLFF TGTGCCAGCAGCTTAAAACAGGGGAAGGGAACTAATGAAAAACTGTTTTTT